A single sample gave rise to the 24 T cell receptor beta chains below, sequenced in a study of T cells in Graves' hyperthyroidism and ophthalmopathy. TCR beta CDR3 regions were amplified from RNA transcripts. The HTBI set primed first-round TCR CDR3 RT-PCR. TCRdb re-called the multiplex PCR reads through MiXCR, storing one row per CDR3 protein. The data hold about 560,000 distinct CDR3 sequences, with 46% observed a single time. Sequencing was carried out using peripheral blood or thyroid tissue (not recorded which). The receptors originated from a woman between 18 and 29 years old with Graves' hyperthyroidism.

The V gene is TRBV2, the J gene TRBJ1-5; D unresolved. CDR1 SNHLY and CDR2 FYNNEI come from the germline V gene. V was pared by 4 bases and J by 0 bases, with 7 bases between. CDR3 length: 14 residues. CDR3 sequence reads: CASSALSSNQPQHF. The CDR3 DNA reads TGTGCCAGCAGTGCTCTGTCTAGCAATCAGCCCCAGCATTTT.

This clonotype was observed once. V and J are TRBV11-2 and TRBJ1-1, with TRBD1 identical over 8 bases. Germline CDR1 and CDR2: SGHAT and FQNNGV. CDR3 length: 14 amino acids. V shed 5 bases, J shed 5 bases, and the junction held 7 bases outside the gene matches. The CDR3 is CASSSGQGRTEAFF. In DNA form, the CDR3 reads TGTGCCAGCAGCAGCGGACAGGGCCGTACTGAAGCTTTCTTT.

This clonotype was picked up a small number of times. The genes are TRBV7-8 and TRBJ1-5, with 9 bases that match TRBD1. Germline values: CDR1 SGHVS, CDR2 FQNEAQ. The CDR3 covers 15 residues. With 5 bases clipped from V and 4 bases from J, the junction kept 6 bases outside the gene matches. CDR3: CASSPSDRGNQPQHF. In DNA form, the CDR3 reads TGTGCCAGCAGCCCCTCCGACAGGGGGAATCAGCCCCAGCATTTT. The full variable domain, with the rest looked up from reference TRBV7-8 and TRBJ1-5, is GAGVSQSPRYKVAKRGQDVALRCDPISGHVSLFWYQQALGQGPEFLTYFQNEAQLDKSGLPSDRFFAERPEGSVSTLKIQRTQQEDSAVYLCASSPSDRGNQPQHFGDGTRLSIL.

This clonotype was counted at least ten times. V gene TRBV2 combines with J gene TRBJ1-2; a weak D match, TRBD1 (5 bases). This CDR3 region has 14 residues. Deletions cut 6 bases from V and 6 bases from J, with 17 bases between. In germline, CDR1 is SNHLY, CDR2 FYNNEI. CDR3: CASRGDSSRNGYTF. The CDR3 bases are TGTGCCAGCAGAGGCGACAGCTCCCGAAATGGCTACACCTTC.

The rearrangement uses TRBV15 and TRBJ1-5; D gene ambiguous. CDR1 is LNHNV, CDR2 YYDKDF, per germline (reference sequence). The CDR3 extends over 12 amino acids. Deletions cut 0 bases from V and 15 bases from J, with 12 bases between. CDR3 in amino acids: CATSRDSLGGHF. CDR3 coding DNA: TGTGCCACCAGCAGAGATAGCCTCGGAGGGCATTTT.

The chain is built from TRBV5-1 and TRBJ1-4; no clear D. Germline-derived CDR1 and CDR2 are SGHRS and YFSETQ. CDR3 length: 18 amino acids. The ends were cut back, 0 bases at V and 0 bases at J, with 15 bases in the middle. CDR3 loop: CASSLGAGSVPTNEKLFF. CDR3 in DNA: TGCGCCAGCAGCTTGGGTGCGGGGTCAGTTCCAACTAATGAAAAACTGTTTTTT.

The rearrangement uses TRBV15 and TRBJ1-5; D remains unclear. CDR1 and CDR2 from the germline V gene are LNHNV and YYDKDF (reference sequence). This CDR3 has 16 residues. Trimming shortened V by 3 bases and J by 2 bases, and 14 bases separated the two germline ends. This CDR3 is CATSSEELEGNQPQHF. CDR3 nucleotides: TGTGCCACCAGCAGTGAGGAGCTCGAGGGCAATCAGCCCCAGCATTTT.

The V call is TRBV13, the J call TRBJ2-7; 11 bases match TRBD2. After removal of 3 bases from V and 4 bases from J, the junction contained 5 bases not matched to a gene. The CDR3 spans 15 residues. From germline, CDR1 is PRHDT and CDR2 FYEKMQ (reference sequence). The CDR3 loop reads CASSFEASGRYEQYF. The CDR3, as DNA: TGTGCCAGCAGCTTCGAGGCTAGCGGGAGGTACGAGCAGTACTTC. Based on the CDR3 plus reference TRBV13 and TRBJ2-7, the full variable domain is AAGVIQSPRHLIKEKRETATLKCYPIPRHDTVYWYQQGPGQDPQFLISFYEKMQSDKGSIPDRFSAQQFSDYHSELNMSSLELGDSALYFCASSFEASGRYEQYFGPGTRLTVT.

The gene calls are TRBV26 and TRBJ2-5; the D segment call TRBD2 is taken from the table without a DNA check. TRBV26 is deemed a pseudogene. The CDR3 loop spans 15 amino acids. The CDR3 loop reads CASRRYGLAKETQYF. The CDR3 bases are TGTGCCAGCAGACGATACGGACTAGCGAAAGAGACCCAGTACTTC.

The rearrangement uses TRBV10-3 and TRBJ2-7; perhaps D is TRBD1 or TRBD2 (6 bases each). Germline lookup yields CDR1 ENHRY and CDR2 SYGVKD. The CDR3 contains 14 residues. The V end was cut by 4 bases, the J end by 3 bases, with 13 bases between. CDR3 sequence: CAISGPEGGYEQYF. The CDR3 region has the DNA TGTGCCATCAGTGGGCCAGAGGGGGGCTACGAGCAGTACTTC.

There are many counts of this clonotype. The CDR3 spells CAISETDRISYEQYF. In DNA, the CDR3 is TGTGCCATCAGTGAGACAGACAGGATTTCGTACGAGCAGTACTTC. This chain uses TRBV10-3 with TRBJ2-7; weak D call: TRBD1 (6 bases). CDR3 size: 15 residues. V was trimmed by 2 bases and J by 4 bases, leaving 15 bases between them. Germline CDR1 reads ENHRY; CDR2 reads SYGVKD.

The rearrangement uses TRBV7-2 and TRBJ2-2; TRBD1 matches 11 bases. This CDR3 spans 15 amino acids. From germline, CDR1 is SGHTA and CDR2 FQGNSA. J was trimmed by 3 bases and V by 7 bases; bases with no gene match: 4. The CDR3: CASIRTGGHTGELFF. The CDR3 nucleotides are TGTGCCAGCATCAGGACAGGGGGCCACACCGGGGAGCTGTTTTTT. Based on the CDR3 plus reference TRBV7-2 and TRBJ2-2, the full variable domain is GAGVSQSPSNKVTEKGKDVELRCDPISGHTALYWYRQSLGQGLEFLIYFQGNSAPDKSGLPSDRFSAERTGGSVSTLTIQRTQQEDSAVYLCASIRTGGHTGELFFGEGSRLTVL.

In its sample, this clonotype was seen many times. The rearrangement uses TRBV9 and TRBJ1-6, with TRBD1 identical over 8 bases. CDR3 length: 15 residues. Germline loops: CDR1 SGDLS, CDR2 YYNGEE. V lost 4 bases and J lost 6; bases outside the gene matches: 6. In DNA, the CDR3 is TGTGCCAGCAGCCTGCAGGGGGCTAGTAATTCACCCCTCCACTTT. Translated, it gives CASSLQGASNSPLHF.

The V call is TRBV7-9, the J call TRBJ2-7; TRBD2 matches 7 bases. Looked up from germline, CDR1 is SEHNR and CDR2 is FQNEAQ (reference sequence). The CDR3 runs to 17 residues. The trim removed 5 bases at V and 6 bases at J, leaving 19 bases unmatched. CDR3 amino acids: CASSPTLLATDNGEQYF. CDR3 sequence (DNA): TGTGCCAGCAGCCCCACTTTACTAGCGACCGATAATGGCGAGCAGTACTTC.

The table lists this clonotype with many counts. The CDR3 protein is CASSSAGAPVDTQYF. Written as DNA, the CDR3 is TGTGCCAGCAGCAGCGCGGGAGCCCCCGTGGATACGCAGTATTTT. The chain has TRBV7-2 and TRBJ2-3; TRBD2 aligns across 7 bases. Trimming took 5 bases from V and 6 from J; bases not matched to a gene: 11. The germline V gene encodes CDR1 SGHTA and CDR2 FQGNSA. The CDR3 spans 15 residues.

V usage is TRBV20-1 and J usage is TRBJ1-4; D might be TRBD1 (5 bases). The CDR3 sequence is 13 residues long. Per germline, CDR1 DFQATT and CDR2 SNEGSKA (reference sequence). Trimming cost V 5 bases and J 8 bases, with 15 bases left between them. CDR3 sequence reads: CSAGAGGDEKLFF. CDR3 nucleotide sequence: TGCAGTGCTGGAGCGGGGGGAGACGAAAAACTGTTTTTT.

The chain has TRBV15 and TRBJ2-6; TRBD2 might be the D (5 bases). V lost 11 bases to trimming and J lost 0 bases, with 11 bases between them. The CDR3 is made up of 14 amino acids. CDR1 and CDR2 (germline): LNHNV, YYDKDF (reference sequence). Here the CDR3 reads CASPRASGANVLTF. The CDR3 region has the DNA TGTGCCTCACCGAGGGCCTCTGGGGCCAACGTCCTGACTTTC.

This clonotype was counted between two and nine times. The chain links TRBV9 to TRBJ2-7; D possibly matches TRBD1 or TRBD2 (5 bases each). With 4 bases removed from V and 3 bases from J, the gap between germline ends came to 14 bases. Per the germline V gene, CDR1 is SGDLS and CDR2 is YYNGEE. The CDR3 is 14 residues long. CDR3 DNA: TGTGCCAGCAGCCCCAAGACAGACTACTACGAGCAGTACTTC. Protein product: CASSPKTDYYEQYF.

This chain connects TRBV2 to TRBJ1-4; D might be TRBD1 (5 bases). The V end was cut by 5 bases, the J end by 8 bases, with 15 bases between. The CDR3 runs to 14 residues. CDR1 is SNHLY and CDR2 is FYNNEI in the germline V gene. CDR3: CASSFGQGREKLFF. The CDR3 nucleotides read TGTGCCAGCAGTTTTGGCCAGGGCCGGGAAAAACTGTTTTTT.

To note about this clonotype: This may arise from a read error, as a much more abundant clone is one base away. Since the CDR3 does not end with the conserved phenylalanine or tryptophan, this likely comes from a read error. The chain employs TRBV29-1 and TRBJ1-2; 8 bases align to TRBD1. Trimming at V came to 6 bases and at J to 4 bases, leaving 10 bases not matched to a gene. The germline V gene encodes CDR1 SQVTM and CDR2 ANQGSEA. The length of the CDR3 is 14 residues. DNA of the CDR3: TGCAGCGTCGATACTCAGGGGGCGGCCTATGGCTACACCGTC. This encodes CSVDTQGAAYGYTV.

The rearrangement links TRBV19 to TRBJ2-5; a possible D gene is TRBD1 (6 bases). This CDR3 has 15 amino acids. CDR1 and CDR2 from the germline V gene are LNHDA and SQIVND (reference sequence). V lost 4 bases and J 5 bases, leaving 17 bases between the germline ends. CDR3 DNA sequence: TGTGCCAGTAGTACTTCAGGGGCGATCGGGGAGACCCAGTACTTC. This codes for CASSTSGAIGETQYF.

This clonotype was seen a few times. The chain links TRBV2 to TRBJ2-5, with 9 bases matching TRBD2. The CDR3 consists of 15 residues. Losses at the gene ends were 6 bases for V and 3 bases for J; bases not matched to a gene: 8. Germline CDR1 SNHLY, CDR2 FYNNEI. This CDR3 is CASSLDGGREETQYF. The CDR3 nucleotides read TGTGCCAGCAGCCTCGATGGCGGGAGGGAAGAGACCCAGTACTTC.

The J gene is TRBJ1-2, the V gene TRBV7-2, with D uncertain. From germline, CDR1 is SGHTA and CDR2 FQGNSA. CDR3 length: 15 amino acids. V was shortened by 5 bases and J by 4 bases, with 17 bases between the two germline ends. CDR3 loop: CASSDRPRAGYGYTF. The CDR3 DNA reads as TGTGCCAGCAGCGATAGGCCCCGGGCAGGCTATGGCTACACCTTC.

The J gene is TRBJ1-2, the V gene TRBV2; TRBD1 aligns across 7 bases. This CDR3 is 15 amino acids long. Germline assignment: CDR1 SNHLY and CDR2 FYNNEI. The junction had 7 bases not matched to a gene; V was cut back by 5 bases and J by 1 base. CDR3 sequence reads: CASSRGGGFNYGYTF. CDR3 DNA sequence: TGTGCCAGCAGTCGAGGGGGCGGCTTTAACTATGGCTACACCTTC.